This record looks at one T cell receptor beta chain sequence and its context. Its antigen is undetermined. The TCRbeta library incorporated unique molecular identifiers. TCRdb re-derived calls from the PCR reads in MiXCR, one entry per CDR3 protein. Found here are roughly 310,000 distinct CDR3 sequences, about a quarter of them singletons; the top ten hold 9.5% to 12%. The data originate from a study of T-cell reconstitution after alpha-beta-depleted transplantation in children. With V trimmed by 0 bases and J by 3 bases, 5 bases remained unmatched. Germline loops: CDR1 MGHRA, CDR2 YSYEKL. CDR3 length equals 16 residues. Study-level results: The main origin of T-cell counts and diversity one year after transplant was newly produced T cells. Alpha-beta T cells present about two months after transplant were reported to originate from several hundred expanded graft clones. Certain patients had high TCRbeta diversity at day 60, and it came from recipient T cells and thymic progenitors that survived.

The source of this sequence is a male patient younger than 18 who had a stem cell transplant for acute lymphoblastic leukemia, so the T cells may come from the graft donor. The specimen was PBMCs, mostly from graft donor cells, collected 180 days after TCRalphabeta/CD19-depleted stem cell transplant. This sequence joins TRBV4-1 and TRBJ2-1; 7 bases match TRBD2. CDR3 sequence: CASSQDFGEGYNEQFF. The CDR3 nucleotides read TGCGCCAGCAGCCAAGATTTCGGGGAGGGCTACAATGAGCAGTTCTTC.